These 31 T cell receptor beta chains share one sample of origin, sequenced in a study of Ad26.COV2.S vaccination and SARS-CoV-2 variants. Treatment of the sample: roughly 18 received Ad26.COV2.S at low or high dose, single or two shots; several received placebo; per-sample allocation not given. After the first vaccine or placebo injection, samples were drawn on day 63. Sequenced by immunoSEQ multiplex PCR; TCRdb stores in-frame clones only, minus some. This sample has over 300,000 clones, with 83% found just once. The material was peripheral blood, obtained in a trial of Ad26.COV2.S vaccine versus placebo. The receptor set was obtained from a person aged 18 to 65 who received the Ad26.COV2.S COVID-19 vaccine or a placebo.

The CDR3 DNA follows: TGTGCCTCCCCCCCGGGACAGGGAGGGGACGTCCTGACTTTC. This translates into CASPPGQGGDVLTF. The V gene is TRBV30, the J gene TRBJ2-6, with 9 bases fitting TRBD1. Germline loops: CDR1 GTSNPN, CDR2 SVGIG (reference sequence). The CDR3 is made up of 14 amino acids. With 7 bases clipped from V and 11 bases from J, the junction kept 12 bases outside the gene matches. The complete variable domain, with remaining parts taken from reference TRBV30 and TRBJ2-6, reads SQTIHQWPATLVQPVGSPLSLECTVEGTSNPNLYWYRQAAGRGLQLLFYSVGIGQISSEVPQNLSASRPQDRQFILSSKKLLLSDSGFYLCASPPGQGGDVLTFGAGSRLTVL.

The rearrangement links TRBV5-1 to TRBJ2-1; D is possibly TRBD2 (6 bases). The V end was cut by 4 bases, the J end by 8 bases, with 16 bases between. Germline CDR1 SGHRS, CDR2 YFSETQ. The CDR3 has 14 residues. CDR3 protein: CASSPGVFGYEQFF. The CDR3 region has the DNA TGCGCCAGCAGCCCGGGAGTCTTCGGGTATGAGCAGTTCTTC.

This clone has a handful of counts. The rearrangement uses TRBV5-1 and TRBJ2-2; the D gene is possibly TRBD1 (6 bases). V lost 4 bases to trimming and J lost 3 bases, with 13 bases between them. Germline CDR1 and CDR2: SGHRS and YFSETQ. This CDR3 spans 15 amino acids. The CDR3 DNA sequence: TGCGCCAGCAGCCCCGGACAGCTTTACACCGGGGAGCTGTTTTTT. Residues: CASSPGQLYTGELFF.

V gene TRBV6-5 combines with J gene TRBJ1-2; TRBD1 might be the D (5 bases). CDR3 length: 13 amino acids. Germline CDR1 reads MNHEY; CDR2 reads SVGAGI. Trimming pared 4 bases from V and 8 bases from J, leaving 14 bases between. CDR3 sequence reads: CASSSTGGWGYTF. The CDR3 DNA follows: TGTGCCAGCAGTTCCACAGGTGGATGGGGCTACACCTTC.

CDR3 protein: CASRTSGRTYEQYF. The CDR3 DNA reads TGTGCCAGCAGGACTAGCGGGAGGACCTACGAGCAGTACTTC. J is TRBJ2-7 and V is TRBV6-5; TRBD2 matches at 13 bases. There are 14 residues in the CDR3. Germline CDR1 is MNHEY and CDR2 is SVGAGI. Germline trimming cut 6 bases from V and 2 bases from J; bases unmatched to any gene: 1.

The rearrangement links TRBV5-6 to TRBJ2-1, with 7 bases aligning to TRBD1. The length of the CDR3 is 14 residues. Germline V gene sequence: CDR1 SGHDT, CDR2 YYEEEE. V was pared by 0 bases and J by 9 bases, with 6 bases of the junction left unmatched. CDR3 region: CASSLGTGVAEQFF. The DNA of the CDR3 is TGTGCCAGCAGCTTGGGTACAGGGGTGGCTGAGCAGTTCTTC.

The chain combines TRBV18 with TRBJ1-1; D call uncertain. V was cut by 0 bases and J by 0 bases, with 8 bases left in between. The V gene's germline CDR1 is KGHSH and CDR2 LQKENI. There are 15 residues in the CDR3. For the CDR3, the DNA is TGTGCCAGCTCACCACCCCCCGGGATGAACACTGAAGCTTTCTTT. Residues: CASSPPPGMNTEAFF.

The chain is built from TRBV5-1 and TRBJ1-6; TRBD1 agrees at 9 bases. CDR3 length: 16 amino acids. The trim removed 4 bases at V and 7 bases at J, leaving 9 bases unmatched. Germline V gene sequence: CDR1 SGHRS, CDR2 YFSETQ. The CDR3: CASSVTGTGRNSPLHF. The CDR3 DNA follows: TGCGCCAGCAGCGTCACCGGGACAGGGAGGAATTCACCCCTCCACTTT.

The chain links TRBV12-3 or TRBV12-4 to TRBJ1-1; D not resolved. The ends were cut back, 3 bases at V and 8 bases at J, with 7 bases in the middle. The CDR3 extends over 11 amino acids. The CDR3, as DNA: TGTGCCAGCAGTTTGGGGTGGGAAGCTTTCTTT. Its protein product is CASSLGWEAFF.

The chain employs TRBV6-2 or TRBV6-3 and TRBJ1-4; 7 bases fit TRBD1. After removal of 6 bases from V and 8 bases from J, the junction contained 9 bases not matched to a gene. The CDR3 has 14 amino acids. In germline, CDR1 is MNHEY, CDR2 SVGEGT. CDR3 residues: CASSPYQGGEKLFF. The CDR3 bases are TGTGCCAGCAGCCCTTATCAGGGGGGCGAAAAACTGTTTTTT.

This clone has a single count. V gene TRBV4-3 combines with J gene TRBJ2-7; the D is unclear. CDR1 is LGHNA and CDR2 is YSLEER in the germline V gene. V lost 4 bases to trimming and J lost 4 bases, with 14 bases between them. This CDR3 comprises 14 residues. CDR3 sequence reads: CASSPQRGSYEQYF. CDR3 DNA: TGCGCCAGCAGCCCACAGAGAGGTTCATACGAGCAGTACTTC.

The chain links TRBV19 to TRBJ2-7; the match to TRBD1 covers 8 bases. This CDR3 has 14 amino acids. J lost 4 bases, V lost 3 bases, and 5 bases had no gene match. Germline values: CDR1 LNHDA, CDR2 SQIVND (reference sequence). CDR3 in DNA: TGTGCCAGTAGTATGCGGACAGGGCGTTACGAGCAGTACTTC. Its protein product is CASSMRTGRYEQYF.

The chain links TRBV4-1 to TRBJ1-4; D not certain. Between the trimmed V and J ends, which lost 2 bases and 0 bases, there was a span of 28 bases. Germline V gene lookup returns CDR1 MGHRA and CDR2 YSYEKL. The CDR3 is 22 residues long. CDR3 in amino acids: CASSQSVFSPGRPGATNEKLFF. The DNA for the CDR3 is TGCGCCAGCAGCCAATCTGTCTTTTCCCCAGGCAGACCGGGAGCAACTAATGAAAAACTGTTTTTT.

V usage is TRBV20-1 and J usage is TRBJ2-7; D is undetermined. The CDR3 sequence is 11 residues long. Germline CDR1 and CDR2: DFQATT and SNEGSKA (reference sequence). Trimming shortened V by 6 bases and J by 5 bases, and 11 bases separated the two germline ends. In nucleotides, the CDR3 is TGCAGTGCCGACGTTGGGGACGAGCAGTACTTC. Residues: CSADVGDEQYF.

This sequence joins TRBV28 and TRBJ2-2; possible D gene TRBD2, 7 bases. This CDR3 is 17 amino acids long. V lost 7 bases and J lost 0, with 18 bases in between. The germline gives CDR1 MDHEN, CDR2 SYDVKM. CDR3 amino acids: CASTRRGARANTGELFF. The CDR3 region has the DNA TGTGCCAGCACCCGCCGGGGGGCTCGTGCGAACACCGGGGAGCTGTTTTTT. Supplemented by reference TRBV28 and TRBJ2-2, the full variable domain reads DVKVTQSSRYLVKRTGEKVFLECVQDMDHENMFWYRQDPGLGLRLIYFSYDVKMKEKGDIPEGYSVSREKKERFSLILESASTNQTSMYLCASTRRGARANTGELFFGEGSRLTVL.

The rearrangement links TRBV5-6 to TRBJ2-2; D assignment may be TRBD1 or TRBD2 (6 bases each). The CDR3 spans 15 residues. Trimming removed 0 bases at V and 4 bases at J, with 10 bases between. The V gene's germline CDR1 is SGHDT and CDR2 YYEEEE. CDR3 DNA sequence: TGTGCCAGCAGCTTGGGGACAGCGGGCACCGGGGAGCTGTTTTTT. Its translation: CASSLGTAGTGELFF.

The chain combines TRBV30 with TRBJ1-1; D not resolved. CDR1 is GTSNPN and CDR2 is SVGIG in the germline V gene (reference sequence). V lost 3 bases and J lost 11, with 13 bases in between. There are 11 residues in the CDR3. CDR3 sequence: CAWSAAGSAFF. CDR3 nucleotide sequence: TGTGCCTGGAGCGCCGCGGGATCTGCTTTCTTT. Filled out from reference TRBV30 and TRBJ1-1, the complete variable domain reads SQTIHQWPATLVQPVGSPLSLECTVEGTSNPNLYWYRQAAGRGLQLLFYSVGIGQISSEVPQNLSASRPQDRQFILSSKKLLLSDSGFYLCAWSAAGSAFFGQGTRLTVV.

The chain carries TRBV5-1 and TRBJ2-5; 13 nucleotides align to TRBD2. This CDR3 is 17 amino acids long. Unmatched junction bases numbered 9, after V lost 4 bases and J lost 3 bases. CDR1 is SGHRS, CDR2 YFSETQ, per germline. CDR3 bases: TGCGCCAGCAGCGCCGGACTAGCGGGAGTGTCGGAAGAGACCCAGTACTTC. This encodes CASSAGLAGVSEETQYF. Supplemented by reference TRBV5-1 and TRBJ2-5, the full variable domain reads KAGVTQTPRYLIKTRGQQVTLSCSPISGHRSVSWYQQTPGQGLQFLFEYFSETQRNKGNFPGRFSGRQFSNSRSEMNVSTLELGDSALYLCASSAGLAGVSEETQYFGPGTRLLVL.

Comments on this clone: This specimen includes other DNA sequences encoding the same CDR3. The gene calls are TRBV7-2 and TRBJ1-1; D not resolved. This CDR3 spans 13 amino acids. Germline CDR1 and CDR2: SGHTA and FQGNSA. Trimming removed 1 base at V and 3 bases at J, with 6 bases between. The chain's CDR3 is CASSLVQDTEAFF. Written as DNA, the CDR3 is TGTGCCAGCAGCTTAGTACAAGACACTGAAGCTTTCTTT.

This clone was recorded only once. J is TRBJ2-1 and V is TRBV5-1; D not certain. Trimming removed 2 bases from V and 8 bases from J, with 14 bases in between. CDR1 SGHRS and CDR2 YFSETQ come from the germline V gene. CDR3 length: 14 residues. The CDR3 protein is CASSLTWAGDEQFF. For the CDR3, the DNA is TGCGCCAGCAGCTTAACCTGGGCCGGTGATGAGCAGTTCTTC.

This rearrangement joins TRBV7-2 to TRBJ2-7, with unresolved D. The CDR3 has 13 residues. CDR1 is SGHTA and CDR2 is FQGNSA in the germline V gene. V lost 2 bases and J lost 2, with 7 bases in between. The CDR3 sequence is CASSLHPTYEQYF. The CDR3 DNA sequence: TGTGCCAGCAGCTTACATCCCACCTACGAGCAGTACTTC.

The V and J genes are TRBV7-9 and TRBJ2-1, with D perhaps given as TRBD1 or TRBD2 (7 bases each). The CDR3 spans 17 residues. Germline V CDR1 and CDR2: SEHNR, FQNEAQ (reference sequence). V lost 2 bases, J lost 2 bases, and 16 bases lay in between. For the CDR3, the DNA is TGTGCCAGCAGCTTACCAAAACAGGGGACTACCTACAATGAGCAGTTCTTC. Its protein is CASSLPKQGTTYNEQFF.

V and J are TRBV19 and TRBJ2-2; D assignment may be TRBD1 or TRBD2 (5 bases each). The length of the CDR3 is 13 residues. Between the trimmed V and J ends, which lost 5 bases and 5 bases, there was a span of 9 bases. The germline V gene encodes CDR1 LNHDA and CDR2 SQIVND (reference sequence). DNA for the CDR3: TGTGCCAGTAGTGTGAGGGGAACCGGGGAGCTGTTTTTT. It is translated as CASSVRGTGELFF.

The J gene is TRBJ2-3, the V gene TRBV21-1; TRBD1 was called by the table and not checked on the DNA. TRBV21-1 is labeled a pseudogene. The CDR3 sequence is 24 residues long. CDR3 in amino acids: CASTFPQIPPPQRGTGGVGDTQYF. DNA of the CDR3: TGTGCCAGCACTTTTCCCCAAATCCCCCCGCCCCAAAGGGGGACAGGGGGCGTGGGAGATACGCAGTATTTT.

The chain combines TRBV7-3 with TRBJ2-3, with 7 nucleotides matching TRBD1. V shed 6 bases, J shed 3 bases, and the junction held 3 bases outside the gene matches. The length of the CDR3 is 13 residues. Germline V gene data show CDR1 as SGHTA and CDR2 as FQGTGA. The chain's CDR3 is CASSGQVTDTQYF. The CDR3, as DNA: TGTGCCAGCAGTGGACAGGTGACAGATACGCAGTATTTT.

CDR3 amino acids: CASSPPDTQYF. As DNA, the CDR3 is TGTGCCAGCAGCCCCCCGGATACGCAGTATTTT. V usage is TRBV7-8 and J usage is TRBJ2-3, with D uncertain. With 5 bases removed from V and 6 bases from J, the gap between germline ends came to 6 bases. Germline V gene sequence: CDR1 SGHVS, CDR2 FQNEAQ. The CDR3 loop spans 11 amino acids.

V is TRBV6-5 and J is TRBJ1-3; maybe TRBD1 (6 bases). Germline-derived CDR1 and CDR2 are MNHEY and SVGAGI. This CDR3 spans 13 amino acids. The CDR3 sequence: CASIRGIGNTIYF. In DNA, the CDR3 is TGTGCGTCCATAAGGGGGATCGGAAACACCATATATTTT.

The chain joins TRBV11-2 to TRBJ1-1; D gene ambiguous. Germline loops: CDR1 SGHAT, CDR2 FQNNGV. Trimming stripped 3 bases from V and 0 bases from J, with 11 bases between. The CDR3 runs 15 residues. The chain's CDR3 is CASSFAGRMNTEAFF. The CDR3 nucleotides read TGTGCCAGCAGCTTCGCCGGACGGATGAACACTGAAGCTTTCTTT.

This chain connects TRBV5-6 to TRBJ1-3, with D unclear. Germline V lookup: CDR1 SGHDT, CDR2 YYEEEE. This CDR3 contains 17 residues. V lost 5 bases and J 2 bases, leaving 20 bases between the germline ends. CDR3 DNA: TGTGCCAGCAGTTCTGGATCATATATCAAGGCTGGAAACACCATATATTTT. Protein: CASSSGSYIKAGNTIYF.

CDR3 residues: CSAWTGSTIYF. The CDR3 DNA reads as TGCAGTGCCTGGACAGGTTCCACCATATATTTT. This chain joins TRBV20-1 and TRBJ1-3; TRBD1 matches 7 bases. V dropped 6 bases and J dropped 9; count of bases not matched to a gene: 5. Germline V gene sequence: CDR1 DFQATT, CDR2 SNEGSKA (reference sequence). This CDR3 region has 11 residues.

V and J are TRBV5-1 and TRBJ1-1, with D tentatively TRBD1 (6 bases). V was cut by 1 base and J by 7 bases, with 14 bases left in between. CDR1 is SGHRS and CDR2 is YFSETQ in the germline V gene. There are 14 residues in the CDR3. CDR3 sequence: CASSLRTGKDEAFF. DNA for the CDR3: TGCGCCAGCAGCTTGAGAACAGGGAAGGATGAAGCTTTCTTT.